This TCR beta chain was sequenced for a study of cytomegalovirus exposure and HLA in healthy donors. The V gene's germline CDR1 is SGHTA and CDR2 FQGNSA. There are 13 residues in the CDR3. V lost 5 bases to trimming and J lost 8 bases, with 15 bases between them. This clone was detected only a few times. Its specificity is unknown. General study findings and limits: By HLA locus, TCR association rates varied in a later analysis, with DRB1 showing the most and HLA-C the fewest.

A multiplex PCR was run with 60 Vbeta primers and 13 Jbeta primers. TCRdb's table, derived via immunoSEQ multiplex PCR, lists solely in-frame clones and lacks some. The repertoire holds 180,000 or so clones, around 78% seen once, with about 1.9% in the top ten. This chain joins TRBV7-2 and TRBJ1-1, with D possibly matching TRBD1 (5 bases). The sequenced sample was PBMCs. The receptor's source is a young woman in good health and CMV-seropositive. CDR3 in amino acids: CASSPDRQNEAFF. The CDR3 coding sequence is TGTGCCAGCAGCCCGGACCGACAGAACGAAGCTTTCTTT.